The 21 T cell receptor beta chains listed next were all sequenced from one sample in a study of blood T cell repertoires in COVID-19. The data were produced by immunoSEQ multiplex PCR, yet TCRdb's version contains in-frame clones alone and is incomplete. There are some 350,000 clones in the sample; about four fifths occur only once, and almost 3% lies in the top ten. Sequencing used peripheral blood. All receptors derive from a man aged 25-40 years with active or convalescent COVID-19.

This chain connects TRBV28 to TRBJ1-3; D gene uncertain. Germline-derived CDR1 and CDR2 are MDHEN and SYDVKM. V gave up 1 base and J gave up 9 bases, with 13 bases separating them. This CDR3 has 14 residues. CDR3 residues: CASSLSRISSTIYF. CDR3 coding DNA: TGTGCCAGCAGTTTATCCAGGATCTCATCCACCATATATTTT.

The V gene is TRBV7-3, the J gene TRBJ1-1; possible D gene TRBD1, 6 bases. CDR1 is SGHTA and CDR2 is FQGTGA in the germline V gene. Trimming left V 5 bases short and J 1 base short, with 14 bases between. The CDR3 runs 15 residues. The CDR3 nucleotides are TGTGCCAGCAGCGCGGGGGCACCGCCGAACACTGAAGCTTTCTTT. This gives the protein CASSAGAPPNTEAFF.

The chain combines TRBV6-5 with TRBJ2-7; 12 nucleotides line up with TRBD2. V trimming: 6 bases; J trimming: 4 bases; junction bases outside the gene matches: 4. The germline V gene encodes CDR1 MNHEY and CDR2 SVGAGI. The CDR3 has 14 residues. CDR3: CASRGLAGPYEQYF. CDR3 coding DNA: TGTGCCAGCAGGGGACTAGCGGGCCCTTACGAGCAGTACTTC.

CDR3 coding DNA: TGTGCCAGCAGCTTAGCGCGTTGGCGGGAGAGACGTGAGACCCAGTACTTC. The encoded protein is CASSLARWRERRETQYF. This rearrangement joins TRBV7-8 to TRBJ2-5; 7 nucleotides agree with TRBD2. Per germline, CDR1 SGHVS and CDR2 FQNEAQ. J gave up 5 bases and V 0 bases, and 12 bases lay outside the gene matches. This CDR3 comprises 17 residues.

The genes are TRBV2 and TRBJ1-1; D unclear. The CDR3 contains 13 residues. Germline CDR1 and CDR2: SNHLY and FYNNEI. Trimming left V 7 bases short and J 4 bases short, with 13 bases between. DNA of the CDR3: TGTGCCAGCATGGTACTCTCCACCACTGAAGCTTTCTTT. This gives the protein CASMVLSTTEAFF.

The chain recombines TRBV10-3 with TRBJ1-5, with 8 bases that match TRBD1. V lost 1 base, J lost 7 bases, and 9 bases stayed unmatched. The CDR3 runs 16 residues. In germline, CDR1 is ENHRY, CDR2 SYGVKD. Here the CDR3 DNA reads TGTGCCATCAGTGAGTTCGGGACAGGATCGCGCCAGCCCCAGCATTTT. Amino acid sequence: CAISEFGTGSRQPQHF.

J is TRBJ1-2 and V is TRBV19, with a possible D match to TRBD1 (6 bases). Germline assignment: CDR1 LNHDA and CDR2 SQIVND (reference sequence). The length of the CDR3 is 14 residues. V lost 7 bases to trimming and J lost 4 bases, with 16 bases between them. DNA for the CDR3: TGTGCCAGTAATCTGGACAGTACGGCCTATGGCTACACCTTC. This codes for CASNLDSTAYGYTF. Using reference TRBV19 and TRBJ1-2 for the parts outside the CDR3, the full variable domain is DGGITQSPKYLFRKEGQNVTLSCEQNLNHDAMYWYRQDPGQGLRLIYYSQIVNDFQKGDIAEGYSVSREKKESFPLTVTSAQKNPTAFYLCASNLDSTAYGYTFGSGTRLTVV.

For this clone: This CDR3 is missing its conserved last phenylalanine or tryptophan, likely due to a read error. The limits of the CDR3 on the DNA are not certain, so only TCRdb's listed CDR3 is given. The chain is built from TRBV21-1 and TRBJ1-2; the D call TRBD1 from the table was never checked on the DNA. TRBV21-1 constitutes a pseudogene. The CDR3 is made up of 9 amino acids, end residues included. The chain's CDR3 is CASSLQGIL.

This chain connects TRBV5-5 to TRBJ2-3; D not resolved. V lost 1 base and J lost 5, with 5 bases in between. CDR1 is SGHKS, CDR2 YYEKEE, per germline (reference sequence). This CDR3 comprises 12 residues. The CDR3 coding sequence is TGTGCCAGCAGCTTGACCGGAGATACGCAGTATTTT. Translated, it gives CASSLTGDTQYF. The entire variable domain, with the rest obtained from reference TRBV5-5 and TRBJ2-3, is as follows: DAGVTQSPTHLIKTRGQQVTLRCSPISGHKSVSWYQQVLGQGPQFIFQYYEKEERGRGNFPDRFSARQFPNYSSELNVNALLLGDSALYLCASSLTGDTQYFGPGTRLTVL.

This clone came up a few times. The chain combines TRBV9 with TRBJ2-3; 11 nucleotides match TRBD2. The CDR3 loop spans 18 amino acids. From germline, CDR1 is SGDLS and CDR2 YYNGEE. The junction had 11 bases not matched to a gene; V was cut back by 0 bases and J by 5 bases. Written as DNA, the CDR3 is TGTGCCAGCAGCGTAGGCACTAGCGGGGGCAGGGTAAGAGATACGCAGTATTTT. Its protein is CASSVGTSGGRVRDTQYF. The whole variable domain, remainder taken from reference TRBV9 and TRBJ2-3, is DSGVTQTPKHLITATGQRVTLRCSPRSGDLSVYWYQQSLDQGLQFLIQYYNGEERAKGNILERFSAQQFPDLHSELNLSSLELGDSALYFCASSVGTSGGRVRDTQYFGPGTRLTVL.

The chain joins TRBV4-2 to TRBJ2-7, with a possible D match to TRBD1 (5 bases). The ends were cut back, 0 bases at V and 6 bases at J, with 9 bases in the middle. The length of the CDR3 is 13 residues. Germline V gives CDR1 LGHNA, CDR2 YNFKEQ. The CDR3: CASSQDLGREQYF. CDR3 DNA sequence: TGTGCCAGCAGCCAAGATCTGGGGCGCGAGCAGTACTTC.

This clone appeared a few times. The V and J genes are TRBV19 and TRBJ1-2, with no clear D. Trimming pared 3 bases from V and 7 bases from J, leaving 12 bases between. The germline V gene has CDR1 LNHDA and CDR2 SQIVND (reference sequence). This CDR3 comprises 13 residues. The CDR3 nucleotides are TGTGCCAGTAGTATTCTGAATAGCGGTGGCTACACCTTC. It is translated as CASSILNSGGYTF. Together with reference TRBV19 and TRBJ1-2, the CDR3 gives the full variable domain: DGGITQSPKYLFRKEGQNVTLSCEQNLNHDAMYWYRQDPGQGLRLIYYSQIVNDFQKGDIAEGYSVSREKKESFPLTVTSAQKNPTAFYLCASSILNSGGYTFGSGTRLTVV.

V usage is TRBV6-2 or TRBV6-3 and J usage is TRBJ1-2; D unclear. V lost 2 bases, J lost 4 bases, and 8 bases lay in between. The CDR3 consists of 13 residues. Looked up from germline, CDR1 is MNHEY and CDR2 is SVGEGT. As DNA, the CDR3 is TGTGCCAGCAGTTACCCGCAGGTCTATGGCTACACCTTC. It translates to CASSYPQVYGYTF.

The genes are TRBV6-5 and TRBJ2-7; D remains unclear. This CDR3 comprises 13 residues. The V gene lost 2 bases and the J gene lost 4 bases, with 9 bases spanning the gap. The V gene's germline CDR1 is MNHEY and CDR2 SVGAGI. The CDR3 region is CASSYGVRYEQYF. CDR3 nucleotide sequence: TGTGCCAGCAGTTACGGAGTGAGATACGAGCAGTACTTC.

The rearrangement uses TRBV5-1 and TRBJ1-1; D is uncertain. There are 15 residues in the CDR3. Between the trimmed V and J ends, which lost 2 bases and 2 bases, there was a span of 13 bases. CDR1 is SGHRS and CDR2 is YFSETQ in the germline V gene. This CDR3 is CASSLGVAVNTEAFF. CDR3 nucleotide sequence: TGCGCCAGCAGCTTAGGAGTCGCGGTCAACACTGAAGCTTTCTTT.

This clone has just a few counts. The V call is TRBV13, the J call TRBJ1-2, with a tentative D call TRBD1 (5 bases). The CDR3 runs 15 residues. The germline V gene encodes CDR1 PRHDT and CDR2 FYEKMQ (reference sequence). V dropped 2 bases and J dropped 4 bases, with 14 bases sitting between them. For the CDR3, the DNA is TGTGCCAGCAGCTTAATCCAGGGAGGGATCTATGGCTACACCTTC. Translation: CASSLIQGGIYGYTF.

Only one count was recorded for this clone. The chain uses TRBV7-2 and TRBJ2-7; D is perhaps TRBD1 (6 bases). The germline V gene has CDR1 SGHTA and CDR2 FQGNSA. V was clipped by 4 bases and J by 3 bases, with 16 bases between them. The CDR3 length is 15 residues. The CDR3 is CASSSWGQPNYEQYF. The CDR3 nucleotides read TGTGCCAGCAGCTCCTGGGGACAACCAAACTACGAGCAGTACTTC.

This chain joins TRBV2 and TRBJ2-6; 8 nucleotides match TRBD1. CDR1 and CDR2 (germline): SNHLY, FYNNEI. The trim removed 3 bases at V and 9 bases at J, leaving 4 bases unmatched. CDR3 size: 14 residues. The CDR3 region is CASSDQGAFNVLTF. The CDR3 region has the DNA TGTGCCAGCAGTGATCAGGGGGCCTTCAACGTCCTGACTTTC.

The chain links TRBV19 to TRBJ1-5; D unclear. Germline lookup yields CDR1 LNHDA and CDR2 SQIVND (reference sequence). Trimming left V 10 bases short and J 6 bases short, with 13 bases between. This CDR3 is built from 12 residues. The CDR3 DNA is TGTGCCACCCAACGGGGAAGTCAGCCCCAGCATTTT. Protein: CATQRGSQPQHF.

The chain is built from TRBV5-4 and TRBJ2-5, with a tentative D call TRBD2 (6 bases). V gave up 4 bases and J gave up 1 base, with 14 bases separating them. The length of the CDR3 is 15 residues. CDR1 and CDR2 (germline): SGHNT, YYREEE (reference sequence). The CDR3 nucleotides read TGTGCCAGCAGCCCCAGTGCGGGGTTCCAAGAGACCCAGTACTTC. It codes for CASSPSAGFQETQYF.

This clone was observed a few times. The chain links TRBV7-3 to TRBJ2-1; 11 bases are a match to TRBD2. The V and J ends lost 4 bases and 9 bases, in that order; junction bases with no gene match: 2. Germline values: CDR1 SGHTA, CDR2 FQGTGA. The CDR3 is 13 residues long. The CDR3 loop reads CASSSTSGTEQFF. CDR3 coding DNA: TGTGCCAGCAGCTCGACTAGCGGGACTGAGCAGTTCTTC.